Below are 22 T cell receptor beta chains sequenced from a single sample in a study of blood T cell repertoires in COVID-19. Clones were read by immunoSEQ multiplex PCR, and TCRdb kept only the in-frame ones, dropping some. The repertoire holds some 190,000 clones, with more than 75% as singletons. Source material: PBMCs or T cells enriched from blood (not recorded which). These receptors originate from a woman aged 50 to 60 with acute COVID-19.

This clone has more than one count but fewer than ten. The chain combines TRBV18 with TRBJ1-1; TRBD1 aligns across 10 bases. CDR1 is KGHSH, CDR2 LQKENI, per germline. The CDR3 runs 15 residues. V lost 3 bases and J lost 5; bases outside the gene matches: 6. CDR3: CASSPGTGDRTEAFF. As DNA, the CDR3 is TGTGCCAGCTCACCCGGGACAGGGGACAGGACTGAAGCTTTCTTT.

The chain couples TRBV28 to TRBJ2-3, with 11 positions matching TRBD2. V shed 7 bases, J shed 3 bases, and the junction held 9 bases outside the gene matches. Germline values: CDR1 MDHEN, CDR2 SYDVKM. CDR3 length equals 16 residues. DNA of the CDR3: TGTGCCAGCACCCCTCGGACTAGCGGGTGGACAGATACGCAGTATTTT. Protein: CASTPRTSGWTDTQYF.

This sequence joins TRBV2 and TRBJ1-1; D might be TRBD1 (6 bases). This CDR3 is 14 amino acids long. Per germline, CDR1 SNHLY and CDR2 FYNNEI. V lost 6 bases, J lost 6 bases, and 17 bases lay in between. The CDR3 DNA reads TGTGCCAGCAGGGGACACGGGGAGAGGGCTGAAGCTTTCTTT. It translates to CASRGHGERAEAFF.

The CDR3 DNA reads TGTGCCTGGATGTCTAGCGGGGGGCAAAATGAGCAGTTCTTC. Amino acids: CAWMSSGGQNEQFF. The chain carries TRBV30 and TRBJ2-1; 11 bases map to TRBD2. This CDR3 has 14 amino acids. With V trimmed by 4 bases and J by 7 bases, 6 bases remained unmatched. Germline CDR1 is GTSNPN and CDR2 is SVGIG (reference sequence).

V gene TRBV7-2 combines with J gene TRBJ1-5; D is ambiguous. The CDR3 is made up of 17 amino acids. The V gene lost 6 bases and the J gene lost 4 bases, with 22 bases spanning the gap. The germline V gene encodes CDR1 SGHTA and CDR2 FQGNSA. CDR3 in amino acids: CASSLSANGRPNQPQHF. CDR3 sequence (DNA): TGTGCCAGCAGTCTTAGCGCGAATGGCCGGCCTAATCAGCCCCAGCATTTT.

The chain couples TRBV4-2 to TRBJ1-2, with TRBD1 identical over 8 bases. The CDR3 length is 15 residues. After removal of 4 bases from V and 4 bases from J, the junction contained 8 bases not matched to a gene. Looked up from germline, CDR1 is LGHNA and CDR2 is YNFKEQ. The CDR3 loop is CASSPAGGAGYGYTF. The CDR3 DNA follows: TGTGCCAGCAGCCCCGCAGGGGGCGCGGGCTATGGCTACACCTTC.

The V and J genes are TRBV6-5 and TRBJ1-2; 8 bases are a match to TRBD1. The CDR3 is made up of 14 amino acids. CDR1 and CDR2 from the germline V gene are MNHEY and SVGAGI. V gave up 6 bases and J gave up 4 bases; unmatched junction bases: 7. CDR3 bases: TGTGCCAGCAGCAGACAGGGGACCGCCTATGGCTACACCTTC. Protein: CASSRQGTAYGYTF.

The J gene is TRBJ1-2, the V gene TRBV5-1, with D tentatively TRBD1 (6 bases). V dropped 4 bases and J dropped 7 bases, with 17 bases sitting between them. CDR3 size: 14 residues. In germline, CDR1 is SGHRS, CDR2 YFSETQ. CDR3 nucleotides: TGCGCCAGCAGCCCTGGACAGTGGGTGGTTGGCTACACCTTC. Translation: CASSPGQWVVGYTF.

This clone is classed as hyperexpanded. The chain joins TRBV4-3 to TRBJ2-5; D uncertain. Germline lookup yields CDR1 LGHNA and CDR2 YSLEER. The CDR3 has 14 residues. V shed 0 bases and J shed 5 bases, with 10 bases lying between them. The CDR3 protein is CASSQDPYSETQYF. In DNA form, the CDR3 reads TGCGCCAGCAGCCAAGACCCGTATTCGGAGACCCAGTACTTC.

The chain joins TRBV7-2 to TRBJ1-5, with D perhaps TRBD1 (5 bases). CDR3 length: 14 amino acids. V lost 4 bases and J 7 bases, leaving 14 bases between the germline ends. The germline CDR1 and CDR2 sequences are SGHTA and FQGNSA. The CDR3 DNA is TGTGCCAGCAGCTATCAGGGTTTGAGACAGCCCCAGCATTTT. Encoded protein: CASSYQGLRQPQHF.

The chain joins TRBV6-5 to TRBJ1-6; tentatively, D is TRBD1 (6 bases). Trimming took off 6 bases at V and 8 bases at J, with 17 bases between the two ends. The CDR3 length is 15 residues. Germline CDR1 reads MNHEY; CDR2 reads SVGAGI. This chain's CDR3 is CASRTGSAGDSPLHF. CDR3 nucleotide sequence: TGTGCCAGCAGAACAGGGTCCGCCGGGGATTCACCCCTCCACTTT.

This chain links TRBV5-4 with TRBJ2-7, with D hard to call. The germline V gene has CDR1 SGHNT and CDR2 YYREEE (reference sequence). V shed 7 bases and J shed 3 bases, with 2 bases lying between them. The CDR3 length is 9 residues. CDR3 DNA: TGTGCCAGCCACTACGAGCAGTACGTC. Protein sequence: CASHYEQYV.

The V gene is TRBV4-2, the J gene TRBJ2-3; 9 bases are shared with TRBD2. Germline lookup yields CDR1 LGHNA and CDR2 YNFKEQ. V gave up 1 base and J gave up 4 bases; unmatched junction bases: 6. The CDR3 is 16 residues long. As DNA, the CDR3 is TGTGCCAGCAGCCAAGCTGGCGGGGGGGTTTCAGATACGCAGTATTTT. Translated, it gives CASSQAGGGVSDTQYF.

The chain recombines TRBV18 with TRBJ1-6; the D gene is possibly TRBD1 (6 bases). The CDR3 consists of 15 residues. V lost 0 bases to trimming and J lost 9 bases, with 12 bases between them. Germline CDR1 KGHSH, CDR2 LQKENI. The chain's CDR3 is CASSPPGGGGSPLHF. CDR3 nucleotides: TGTGCCAGCTCACCACCGGGAGGGGGAGGTTCACCCCTCCACTTT.

The rearrangement uses TRBV29-1 and TRBJ1-6, with 8 bases matching TRBD1. Germline loops: CDR1 SQVTM, CDR2 ANQGSEA. V was clipped by 4 bases and J by 10 bases; unmatched bases: 6. CDR3 size: 13 residues. CDR3 DNA: TGCAGCGTTGGGACAGGGAACGGGTCACCCCTCCACTTT. As protein: CSVGTGNGSPLHF.

The chain is built from TRBV18 and TRBJ2-2; 7 bases are shared with TRBD2. This CDR3 contains 18 residues. V dropped 3 bases and J dropped 0; count of bases not matched to a gene: 10. Germline lookup yields CDR1 KGHSH and CDR2 LQKENI. The CDR3 coding sequence is TGTGCCAGCTCACCCTTCCCGGGGACTACGACGAACACCGGGGAGCTGTTTTTT. Translation gives CASSPFPGTTTNTGELFF.

The chain is built from TRBV11-2 and TRBJ2-7; D gene ambiguous. This CDR3 region has 17 residues. Germline CDR1 is SGHAT and CDR2 is FQNNGV. Trimming pared 7 bases from V and 0 bases from J, leaving 22 bases between. CDR3 amino acids: CASNPTGEEADSYEQYV. In nucleotides, the CDR3 is TGTGCCAGCAACCCCACGGGTGAAGAGGCGGACTCCTACGAGCAGTACGTC.

The chain has TRBV5-1 and TRBJ1-3; 10 bases match TRBD1. Per the germline V gene, CDR1 is SGHRS and CDR2 is YFSETQ. V lost 4 bases and J lost 2; bases outside the gene matches: 6. This CDR3 comprises 16 residues. CDR3 in DNA: TGCGCCAGCAGCGCCCTAGACAGGGGGCCTGGAAACACCATATATTTT. Protein: CASSALDRGPGNTIYF.

The chain recombines TRBV2 with TRBJ1-6, with TRBD1 identical over 7 bases. Losses at the gene ends were 6 bases for V and 10 bases for J; bases not matched to a gene: 15. The V gene's germline CDR1 is SNHLY and CDR2 FYNNEI. There are 16 residues in the CDR3. CDR3 sequence reads: CASRDGQAPLKSPLHF. The CDR3 DNA reads TGTGCCAGCAGGGACGGACAGGCGCCCCTTAAATCACCCCTCCACTTT. The full variable domain, completed using reference TRBV2 and TRBJ1-6, is EPEVTQTPSHQVTQMGQEVILRCVPISNHLYFYWYRQILGQKVEFLVSFYNNEISEKSEIFDDQFSVERPDGSNFTLKIRSTKLEDSAMYFCASRDGQAPLKSPLHFGNGTRLTVT.

This sequence joins TRBV10-3 and TRBJ2-1; 7 nucleotides agree with TRBD2. Per the germline V gene, CDR1 is ENHRY and CDR2 is SYGVKD. The CDR3 spans 14 residues. V shed 10 bases and J 4 bases; nucleotides not matched to a gene: 10. CDR3 loop: CATRGDYNYNEQFF. The CDR3 DNA reads TGTGCCACACGGGGGGACTACAATTACAATGAGCAGTTCTTC.

Only a few counts were recorded for this clone. The V gene is TRBV6-5, the J gene TRBJ2-3; 7 nucleotides align to TRBD1. The CDR3 consists of 16 residues. The germline V gene has CDR1 MNHEY and CDR2 SVGAGI. The J segment lost 0 bases and the V segment lost 0 bases, leaving 3 bases of the junction unmatched. CDR3 DNA: TGTGCCAGCAGTTACTCGATGGACAGGAGCACAGATACGCAGTATTTT. Its translation is CASSYSMDRSTDTQYF.

Only a few counts were recorded for this clone. The chain couples TRBV6-4 to TRBJ2-1; TRBD1 is a possible D gene (6 bases). Trimming cost V 3 bases and J 0 bases, with 6 bases left between them. The germline V gene encodes CDR1 MRHNA and CDR2 SNTAGT. This CDR3 region has 14 residues. This CDR3 reads CASSEDSSYNEQFF. CDR3 sequence (DNA): TGTGCCAGCAGTGAGGACAGCTCCTACAATGAGCAGTTCTTC.